Listed here are 13 T cell receptor beta chains from one sample, sequenced in a study of cytomegalovirus exposure and HLA in healthy donors. TCRdb's table, derived via immunoSEQ multiplex PCR, lists solely in-frame clones and lacks some. Of 130,000 or so clones listed, more than 75% are singletons. The source material was PBMCs. The origin of the receptors is a woman aged 25 to 39 in good health and CMV-seronegative.

The chain couples TRBV30 to TRBJ2-1; TRBD1 is a possible D gene (6 bases). The CDR3 is made up of 14 amino acids. Germline CDR1 reads GTSNPN; CDR2 reads SVGIG (reference sequence). V was cut by 3 bases and J by 1 base, with 10 bases left in between. The CDR3 DNA reads TGTGCCTGGAGGCCAGGGGCGTCCTACAATGAGCAGTTCTTC. Its protein product is CAWRPGASYNEQFF. Drawing the rest from reference TRBV30 and TRBJ2-1, the complete variable domain is SQTIHQWPATLVQPVGSPLSLECTVEGTSNPNLYWYRQAAGRGLQLLFYSVGIGQISSEVPQNLSASRPQDRQFILSSKKLLLSDSGFYLCAWRPGASYNEQFFGPGTRLTVL.

The rearrangement uses TRBV27 and TRBJ2-1; D gene ambiguous. CDR1 and CDR2 from the germline V gene are MNHEY and SMNVEV (reference sequence). The CDR3 consists of 13 residues. Trimming removed 7 bases at V and 8 bases at J, with 15 bases between. The CDR3 DNA is TGTGCCAGCAAAAAACCACAGAGTTATGAGCAGTTCTTC. This gives the protein CASKKPQSYEQFF.

The chain employs TRBV6-4 and TRBJ2-3; D is possibly TRBD1 (5 bases). Germline CDR1 and CDR2: MRHNA and SNTAGT. Trimming shortened V by 4 bases and J by 2 bases, and 7 bases separated the two germline ends. The CDR3 totals 13 residues. CDR3 in amino acids: CASSGRATDTQYF. DNA of the CDR3: TGTGCCAGCAGTGGCAGGGCCACAGATACGCAGTATTTT.

V gene TRBV27 combines with J gene TRBJ2-2, with a possible D match to TRBD2 (6 bases). The CDR3 covers 16 residues. V was trimmed by 2 bases and J by 13 bases, leaving 23 bases between them. Per the germline V gene, CDR1 is MNHEY and CDR2 is SMNVEV (reference sequence). The CDR3: CASSLLSGRSTLRLFF. Written as DNA, the CDR3 is TGTGCCAGCAGTTTACTCAGCGGGCGATCAACCCTACGGCTGTTTTTT.

This chain links TRBV9 with TRBJ1-3; 9 nucleotides agree with TRBD1. The CDR3 extends over 17 amino acids. V was clipped by 1 base and J by 3 bases; unmatched bases: 8. Germline assignment: CDR1 SGDLS and CDR2 YYNGEE. The CDR3, as DNA: TGTGCCAGCAGCGTACTTACAGGGGGCACTGGTGGAAACACCATATATTTT. Residues: CASSVLTGGTGGNTIYF.

This clone was observed a single time. The chain recombines TRBV10-2 with TRBJ2-2; 7 bases are shared with TRBD2. The germline V gene encodes CDR1 WSHSY and CDR2 SAAADI. The length of the CDR3 is 17 residues. Trimming at V came to 0 bases and at J to 0 bases, leaving 4 bases not matched to a gene. The CDR3 DNA reads as TGCGCCAGCAGTGAGTCGATCCTAGCGGCGAACACCGGGGAGCTGTTTTTT. Its protein is CASSESILAANTGELFF.

The chain joins TRBV5-5 to TRBJ2-7; TRBD2 might be the D (6 bases). Germline CDR1 is SGHKS and CDR2 is YYEKEE (reference sequence). V gave up 4 bases and J gave up 2 bases, with 16 bases separating them. The CDR3 length is 15 residues. The CDR3 DNA reads as TGTGCCAGCAGCCCCACCGGGACTTCTACCTACGAGCAGTACTTC. This sequence encodes CASSPTGTSTYEQYF.

The V gene is TRBV9, the J gene TRBJ1-6, with D uncertain. The CDR3 contains 15 residues. V lost 0 bases, J lost 7 bases, and 11 bases lay in between. Germline V gives CDR1 SGDLS, CDR2 YYNGEE. The CDR3 bases are TGTGCCAGCAGCGTAGTGGCAGATCCAAATTCACCCCTCCACTTT. Protein: CASSVVADPNSPLHF.

J is TRBJ1-2 and V is TRBV5-4; D gene ambiguous. V dropped 2 bases and J dropped 4 bases, with 9 bases sitting between them. CDR1 SGHNT and CDR2 YYREEE come from the germline V gene (reference sequence). The CDR3 is made up of 13 amino acids. DNA of the CDR3: TGTGCCAGCAGCTTCCCGAGCCTCTATGGCTACACCTTC. Translated, it gives CASSFPSLYGYTF.

The V call is TRBV10-2, the J call TRBJ2-1; TRBD2 aligns across 15 bases. There are 19 residues in the CDR3. J was trimmed by 5 bases and V by 0 bases; bases with no gene match: 8. In germline, CDR1 is WSHSY, CDR2 SAAADI. CDR3 residues: CASSESLPGLAGGHNEQFF. DNA of the CDR3: TGCGCCAGCAGTGAGTCGCTCCCGGGACTAGCGGGGGGCCACAATGAGCAGTTCTTC.

The V call is TRBV19, the J call TRBJ2-4; D gene unclear. This CDR3 is built from 15 residues. The V end was cut by 5 bases, the J end by 1 base, with 12 bases between. Germline V CDR1 and CDR2: LNHDA, SQIVND (reference sequence). CDR3 in amino acids: CASSFLTMAKNIQYF. DNA of the CDR3: TGTGCCAGTAGTTTTCTAACCATGGCCAAAAACATTCAGTACTTC. Filled out from reference TRBV19 and TRBJ2-4, the complete variable domain reads DGGITQSPKYLFRKEGQNVTLSCEQNLNHDAMYWYRQDPGQGLRLIYYSQIVNDFQKGDIAEGYSVSREKKESFPLTVTSAQKNPTAFYLCASSFLTMAKNIQYFGAGTRLSVL.

CDR3 nucleotides: TGTGCCAGCAGTGACTTTGGGGTTCGAGGGACCGGGGAGCTGTTTTTT. Amino acid sequence: CASSDFGVRGTGELFF. This chain uses TRBV2 with TRBJ2-2, with TRBD2 as a possible D gene (5 bases). Germline V gene lookup returns CDR1 SNHLY and CDR2 FYNNEI. CDR3 length: 16 amino acids. V shed 3 bases and J shed 5 bases, with 16 bases lying between them.

This clone was detected only once. The rearrangement links TRBV11-2 to TRBJ2-1; the match to TRBD1 covers 8 bases. CDR1 is SGHAT and CDR2 is FQNNGV in the germline V gene. J lost 8 bases, V lost 4 bases, and 10 bases had no gene match. The CDR3 has 15 residues. CDR3 DNA: TGTGCCAGCAGCTCCGGACAGGGTTTGGGCTATGAGCAGTTCTTC. Encoded protein: CASSSGQGLGYEQFF.